This T cell receptor beta chain was obtained from a study of blood T cell repertoires in COVID-19 (dated by TCRdb to 2020 to 2021). Describing the broader study: Collaborator samples came from the United States, Italy and Spain and covered acute and convalescent phases of COVID-19. The material from the prospective study consisted of cDNA or gDNA derived from T cells, B-cell-depleted T cells, or PBMCs. The dataset comprised deeply sampled blood TCRbeta repertoires from subjects exposed to, actively infected with, or recovered from COVID-19. The repertoires were released in a freely available public database meant as a resource for research on the immune response to SARS-CoV-2. The samples were drawn from the first 160 participants of the ongoing ImmuneRACE study and from 1,254 subjects provided by 6 global collaborators. Sample metadata almost always included a de-identified subject ID, COVID-19 status, age in years and sex. Where available, HLA class I and class II types were obtained from metadata supplied by the sample provider rather than from assay-based typing.

Worth noting for this clone: No cognate antigen has been identified for it. No much larger clonotype is one base removed from it; base qualities were not supplied.

TCRbeta CDR3 regions were amplified from genomic DNA using the immunoSEQ Assay, a bias-controlled multiplex PCR. The authors' pipeline ran thus. The number of nucleated cells in each sample was estimated from the amplification of reference gene primers within the assay. To quantify the absolute abundance of each unique TCRbeta CDR3 rearrangement, sequence reads were collapsed and filtered. For each sample, productive Simpson clonality was calculated by taking the square root of Simpson's diversity index across productive rearrangements. This immuneACCESS table, as held by TCRdb, lists in-frame sequences with V and J called but not all clones. Of the missing ones, under half trace to an unresolved V gene in checked studies; the others have no known cause. The V and J calls and clone size come from that table; D and trimming were worked out from the DNA. The sample yields some 400,000 clones; around nine tenths were counted once. About 3% of the sample is taken by the ten largest.

Collaborating institutions collected whole blood in K2EDTA tubes following their own protocols. Collaborator samples were shipped for TCRbeta analysis as frozen whole blood, isolated PBMCs, or DNA extracted from either sample type. Findings and caveats that apply to the study as a whole: The amount of clinical and demographic metadata varied by source and participant and was provided uncurated.

Germline trimming amounts to 3 bases on V and 3 bases on J, with 5 as the count of junction bases outside the gene matches. CDR3 length: 16 amino acids, cysteine to phenylalanine. Here the CDR3 DNA is all that survives: 48 bases in frame from base 1. Based on the germline V gene, the CDR1 and CDR2 sequences are MDHEN and SYDVKM. Recombination connected TRBV28 to TRBJ2-1, with 10 junctional bases fitting TRBD2. The TCR comes from a human donor in a cohort sampled during active COVID-19. The sequenced sample was peripheral blood. For the CDR3, the sequence is CASSLGLAPYYNEQFF. The sequenced DNA is TGTGCCAGCAGTTTGGGACTAGCGCCATACTACAATGAGCAGTTCTTC.